Listed here are 17 T cell receptor beta chains from one sample, sequenced in a study of blood T cells in healthy people across ages. A second PCR of 7 to 11 cycles used a sample-barcoded 5' primer and a J-beta primer mix. One entry per CDR3 protein results from TCRdb running MiXCR on the 5' RACE reads. The data contain approximately 350,000 distinct CDR3 sequences, roughly half of them singletons. Material for sequencing was blood. The receptors derive from a man aged 60 to 69 in good health.

This chain uses TRBV18 with TRBJ2-7; 7 bases align to TRBD1. CDR1 KGHSH and CDR2 LQKENI come from the germline V gene. This CDR3 contains 16 residues. J was trimmed by 2 bases and V by 2 bases; bases with no gene match: 9. CDR3 loop: CASSPGARQGAYEQYF. CDR3 bases: TGTGCCAGCTCACCAGGGGCACGACAGGGCGCCTACGAGCAGTACTTC.

This chain connects TRBV7-2 to TRBJ2-5; a weak D match, TRBD1 (5 bases). This CDR3 region has 15 residues. V was clipped by 6 bases and J by 0 bases, with 14 bases between them. The V gene's germline CDR1 is SGHTA and CDR2 FQGNSA. The CDR3 DNA reads as TGTGCCAGCAGTATTGAGTACAGGTACCAAGAGACCCAGTACTTC. Translated: CASSIEYRYQETQYF.

The CDR3 reads CATGRGDWVNEQYF. For the CDR3, the DNA is TGTGCCACCGGTAGGGGAGATTGGGTGAATGAGCAGTACTTC. The chain links TRBV27 to TRBJ2-7; D may match TRBD1 or TRBD2 (5 bases each). The CDR3 contains 14 residues. Trimming pared 10 bases from V and 7 bases from J, leaving 23 bases between. Germline CDR1 reads MNHEY; CDR2 reads SMNVEV (reference sequence).

The rearrangement joins TRBV24-1 to TRBJ2-5, with 9 bases aligning to TRBD2. Germline V gives CDR1 KGHDR, CDR2 SFDVKD. Losses at the gene ends were 3 bases for V and 5 bases for J; bases not matched to a gene: 9. The CDR3 extends over 16 amino acids. CDR3 nucleotides: TGTGCCACCAGTGATGACGGGACTAGCTATCAGGAGACCCAGTACTTC. Translation: CATSDDGTSYQETQYF.

The chain links TRBV27 to TRBJ1-1; D is ambiguous. V lost 0 bases and J lost 0, with 8 bases in between. The germline gives CDR1 MNHEY, CDR2 SMNVEV (reference sequence). The CDR3 has 15 amino acids. The CDR3: CASSLSSLMNTEAFF. The CDR3 DNA follows: TGTGCCAGCAGTTTATCCTCCCTCATGAACACTGAAGCTTTCTTT.

V and J are TRBV6-5 and TRBJ2-3; a weak D match, TRBD1 (6 bases). Trimming left V 5 bases short and J 3 bases short, with 15 bases between. The CDR3 has 15 residues. Germline values: CDR1 MNHEY, CDR2 SVGAGI. This CDR3 reads CASSLRGSTTDTQYF. DNA of the CDR3: TGTGCCAGCAGTCTGAGGGGGAGCACGACAGATACGCAGTATTTT.

This chain links TRBV27 with TRBJ2-3, with a weak D call TRBD2 (6 bases). Per the germline V gene, CDR1 is MNHEY and CDR2 is SMNVEV (reference sequence). The V end was cut by 0 bases, the J end by 3 bases, with 10 bases between. The CDR3 totals 15 residues. The CDR3 region has the DNA TGTGCCAGCAGTTTATCGGGCGGGAAAACAGATACGCAGTATTTT. Translated, it gives CASSLSGGKTDTQYF.

In its sample, this clonotype was seen a few times. The chain recombines TRBV2 with TRBJ2-1, with 11 bases fitting TRBD2. Losses at the gene ends were 3 bases for V and 8 bases for J; bases not matched to a gene: 6. Germline V gene data show CDR1 as SNHLY and CDR2 as FYNNEI. This CDR3 contains 15 residues. The CDR3 protein is CASSDLAGGIHEQFF. The DNA of the CDR3 is TGTGCCAGCAGTGACCTAGCGGGAGGAATCCATGAGCAGTTCTTC. The full variable domain, its missing parts supplied by reference TRBV2 and TRBJ2-1, is EPEVTQTPSHQVTQMGQEVILRCVPISNHLYFYWYRQILGQKVEFLVSFYNNEISEKSEIFDDQFSVERPDGSNFTLKIRSTKLEDSAMYFCASSDLAGGIHEQFFGPGTRLTVL.

V usage is TRBV15 and J usage is TRBJ2-3; 7 nucleotides agree with TRBD2. Germline V lookup: CDR1 LNHNV, CDR2 YYDKDF (reference sequence). The CDR3 is 16 residues long. With V trimmed by 0 bases and J by 0 bases, 3 bases remained unmatched. The DNA of the CDR3 is TGTGCCACCAGCAGAGATCTAGCGGCTAGCACAGATACGCAGTATTTT. Translating gives CATSRDLAASTDTQYF.

V is TRBV2 and J is TRBJ2-5; 10 bases fit TRBD2. CDR1 and CDR2 from the germline V gene are SNHLY and FYNNEI. This CDR3 region has 15 residues. Trimming took 2 bases from V and 5 from J; bases not matched to a gene: 5. DNA of the CDR3: TGTGCCAGCAGTGAACGGACTAGCGGAGAGGAGACCCAGTACTTC. This translates into CASSERTSGEETQYF.

As regards this clonotype: A much larger clone differs by one base, so this may be a read error. The chain employs TRBV20-1 and TRBJ2-5; 10 bases line up with TRBD2. The closer fit of TRBJ2-7 to the DNA end suggests the J call may be wrong. The V gene's germline CDR1 is DFQATT and CDR2 SNEGSKA (reference sequence). The CDR3 is 14 residues long. The CDR3 reads CSVRGAGGLGEQYF. The CDR3 bases are TGCAGTGTTAGAGGAGCGGGAGGGCTGGGCGAGCAGTACTTC.

The chain has TRBV5-1 and TRBJ2-1, with D uncertain. V was trimmed by 0 bases and J by 2 bases, leaving 6 bases between them. This CDR3 is 14 amino acids long. The germline V gene has CDR1 SGHRS and CDR2 YFSETQ. The CDR3 DNA is TGCGCCAGCAGCTTGGACACAGCCTACAATGAGCAGTTCTTC. Translation gives CASSLDTAYNEQFF.

In the case of this clonotype: A much bigger clone sits one base away, suggesting this may be a read error. The genes are TRBV20-1 and TRBJ2-1; TRBD2 aligns across 9 bases. Gene TRBJ2-7 matches the end of the DNA better, so the J call may be wrong. The CDR3 is made up of 19 amino acids. Germline CDR1 reads DFQATT; CDR2 reads SNEGSKA (reference sequence). The CDR3 loop is CSARDHLGLASSSYNEQYF. In DNA, the CDR3 is TGCAGTGCTAGAGATCACCTGGGACTAGCTTCTAGCTCCTACAATGAGCAGTACTTC.

The chain joins TRBV7-2 to TRBJ2-5; perhaps TRBD1 as D (6 bases). The germline V gene encodes CDR1 SGHTA and CDR2 FQGNSA. V lost 5 bases, J lost 4 bases, and 11 bases lay in between. CDR3 size: 13 residues. The CDR3 region has the DNA TGTGCCAGCAGCGATACAGGGTCAGAGACCCAGTACTTC. Amino acid sequence: CASSDTGSETQYF.

V is TRBV5-1 and J is TRBJ2-5, with 11 nucleotides matching TRBD1. The CDR3 contains 16 residues. Trimming at V came to 2 bases and at J to 2 bases, leaving 5 bases not matched to a gene. Germline CDR1 reads SGHRS; CDR2 reads YFSETQ. The CDR3 spells CASSFGQGARQETQYF. The CDR3 DNA reads as TGCGCCAGCAGCTTTGGACAGGGGGCGAGGCAAGAGACCCAGTACTTC.

Here the CDR3 reads CSVDNAGGTDTQYF. The CDR3 bases are TGCAGCGTTGATAACGCGGGAGGTACAGATACGCAGTATTTT. The chain uses TRBV29-1 and TRBJ2-3, with 8 bases aligning to TRBD2. V lost 3 bases to trimming and J lost 3 bases; unmatched junction nucleotides: 5. The CDR3 runs 14 residues. Germline V lookup: CDR1 SQVTM, CDR2 ANQGSEA.

V usage is TRBV10-1 and J usage is TRBJ2-7; a weak D match, TRBD2 (7 bases). Germline V gene sequence: CDR1 WNHNN, CDR2 SYGVQD (reference sequence). This CDR3 is 12 amino acids long. V lost 2 bases and J lost 7, with 9 bases in between. The CDR3 sequence: CASSEGGAEQYF. The CDR3 DNA reads TGCGCCAGCAGTGAGGGGGGGGCGGAGCAGTACTTC.